This TCR beta chain originates from a study of identical twins. TCRdb ran MiXCR on the 5' RACE reads and lists one entry per CDR3 protein. The sample holds roughly 470,000 distinct CDR3 sequences, around an eighth seen once. A note on this clonotype: What it binds is unknown.

Overall study results and limits: Sequences that were beta out-of-frame showed weaker excess twin sharing. Conclusions rested on cross-sectional statistics rather than following the same donors. With abundant cord blood beta clonotypes, insertions were fewer; memory repertoires showed no such pattern.

Looked up from germline, CDR1 is DFQATT and CDR2 is SNEGSKA (reference sequence). There are 17 residues in the CDR3. Germline trimming cut 5 bases from V and 0 bases from J; bases unmatched to any gene: 8. This same sample was also part of a study on yellow fever vaccine responses in identical twins. This second study notes: Reported findings indicate that twins' vaccine T cell responses seemed partially convergent, partially personalized.

The sample comprised CD4+ T cells sorted from blood. This TCR was sampled from a woman between 18 and 29 years old in good health. The chain has TRBV20-1 and TRBJ1-6; TRBD1 matches at 9 bases. The CDR3 protein is CSAPSGQGSSYNSPLHF. DNA of the CDR3: TGCAGTGCTCCCTCGGGACAGGGAAGCTCCTATAATTCACCCCTCCACTTT.